This entry describes one T cell receptor (beta chain). Original processing methods: Reference gene primer amplification yielded estimated nucleated cell counts. Profiled with immunoSEQ multiplex PCR; TCRdb holds only in-frame clones, not every one. The V and J calls and the clone size are those of that table, but D and trimming were determined from the DNA. The data contain 180,000 or so clones, approximately 81% of them singletons. This entry is derived from a study of blood T cell repertoires in COVID-19. Turning to the study itself: PBMCs, B-cell-depleted T cells, or T cells provided the cDNA or gDNA that made up the material.

CDR1 and CDR2 (germline): SGDLS, YYNGEE. This CDR3 has 16 amino acids. V was shortened by 3 bases and J by 0 bases, with 13 bases between the two germline ends. Sequencing used peripheral blood. The sequence was collected from an elderly woman with acute or convalescent COVID-19. The chain combines TRBV9 with TRBJ1-3; D remains unclear. The DNA for the CDR3 is TGTGCCAGCAGCGGGCCGCACACGAACTCTGGAAACACCATATATTTT. This encodes CASSGPHTNSGNTIYF.